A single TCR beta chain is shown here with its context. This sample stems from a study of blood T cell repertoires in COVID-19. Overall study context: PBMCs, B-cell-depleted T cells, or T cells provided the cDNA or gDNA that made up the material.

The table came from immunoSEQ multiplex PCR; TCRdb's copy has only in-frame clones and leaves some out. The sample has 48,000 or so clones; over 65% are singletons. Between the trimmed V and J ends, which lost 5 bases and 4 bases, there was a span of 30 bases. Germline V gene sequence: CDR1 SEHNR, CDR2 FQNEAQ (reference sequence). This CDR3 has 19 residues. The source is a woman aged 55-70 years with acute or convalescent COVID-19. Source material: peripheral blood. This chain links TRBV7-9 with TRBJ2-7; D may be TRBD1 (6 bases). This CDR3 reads CASSLIAVQGEPLKYEQYF. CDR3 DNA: TGTGCCAGCAGCCTCATCGCGGTACAGGGTGAACCGTTAAAGTACGAGCAGTACTTC.